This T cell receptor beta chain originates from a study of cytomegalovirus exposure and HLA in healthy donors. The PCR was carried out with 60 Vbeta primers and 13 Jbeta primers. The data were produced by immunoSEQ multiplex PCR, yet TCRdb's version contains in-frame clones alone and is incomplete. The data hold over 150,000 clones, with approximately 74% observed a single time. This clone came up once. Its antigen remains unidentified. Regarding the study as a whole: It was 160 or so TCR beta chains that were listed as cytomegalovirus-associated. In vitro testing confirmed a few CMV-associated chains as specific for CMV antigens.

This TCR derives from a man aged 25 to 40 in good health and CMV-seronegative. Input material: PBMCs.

The CDR3 DNA sequence: TGTGCCAGCAGCCAACCTGGACACGGGAACACTGAAGCTTTCTTT. Its translation is CASSQPGHGNTEAFF. The chain is built from TRBV4-2 and TRBJ1-1; maybe TRBD1 (5 bases). Per the germline V gene, CDR1 is LGHNA and CDR2 is YNFKEQ. V lost 2 bases and J 1 base, leaving 11 bases between the germline ends. The CDR3 extends over 15 amino acids.